This TCR beta chain was sequenced for a study of OX40 agonist ivuxolimab in advanced cancers. Turning to the overall study: Ivuxolimab was a fully human IgG2 agonistic monoclonal antibody targeting the costimulatory receptor OX40 (CD134). In the dose-escalation cohort, roughly 82% of patients were male, and the mean age was 60 years with a range of about 20 to 80. Intravenous ivuxolimab was administered to patients every 2 weeks at six dose levels: 0.01, 0.1, 0.3, 1.5, 3 and 10 mg/kg. Partial responses were achieved by three dose-escalation patients, of whom one had hepatocellular carcinoma and two had cutaneous melanoma. Peripheral TCRbeta sequencing was intended to test whether TCR sequence diversity was altered and clonal T-cell expansion was caused by ivuxolimab. The paper reports the monotherapy dose-escalation portion (N of about 52 patients) of the phase I ivuxolimab trial. Of the roughly 51 patients in dose escalation, 19 had hepatocellular carcinoma, about 15 had melanoma, 9 had renal cell carcinoma and 9 had head and neck cancer. Patients were allowed to have had prior anti-PD-1, anti-PD-L1 or anti-CTLA-4 therapy, and approximately 39% of the dose-escalation patients had been treated with checkpoint inhibitors. The research as a whole found: On average, CD8+ T cells showed more expanded clones than CD4+ T cells after ivuxolimab. Low levels of normalized T-cell clonal expansion were also seen in some patients who did not respond. Which antigens the clonally expanded peripheral T cells were specific for was not determined. At doses of 0.1 to 3.0 mg/kg, clonal expansion of both CD4+ and CD8+ T cells in blood was seen between baseline and week 6. In the 0.1-3.0 mg/kg groups, partial responders had among the lowest normalized peripheral clonal expansion, particularly in CD8+ T cells.

Points on this clone: The clone's antigen remains unknown. No base quality information exists; no much larger clone differs at one position.

To sequence the TCRbeta CDR3 region, genomic DNA was isolated from the sorted cells. The immunoSEQ Assay was used for sequencing of TCRbeta CDR3 regions. The source is immuneACCESS, and TCRdb retained only in-frame sequences with V and J called. Part of the clones is not carried over; for the studies checked, unresolved V genes explain less than half of this, and the remainder is unexplained. The sample profile shows some 65,000 clones; roughly 91% of them were found once. Jointly, the top ten make up less than 0.4% of the sample. The CDR3 runs 15 residues from the cysteine to the phenylalanine. Only the CDR3 region is kept as DNA, spanning 45 bases read in frame from base 1. From a lookup of the germline V gene (reference sequence), CDR1 and CDR2 are LNHDA and SQIVND. Relative to germline, V is 4 bases shorter and J is 2 bases shorter, with 15 bases between their ends. The trial excluded patients who had a history of autoimmune disease or were on systemic immunosuppression. Peripheral blood for TCR sequencing was collected from all dose cohorts at baseline, on cycle 4 day 1, and on cycle 7 day 1. The samples were drawn from a first-in-human, open-label, multicenter phase I dose-escalation trial of ivuxolimab. The trial enrolled adults with locally advanced or metastatic head and neck squamous cell, hepatocellular, melanoma or renal cell carcinoma. Before TCR sequencing, CD4+ T cells and CD8+ T cells were sorted from peripheral blood as separate populations.

Source: CD4+ or CD8+ T cells sorted from blood, taken in a trial of the OX40 agonist ivuxolimab. The rearrangement combines TRBV19 with TRBJ2-7, with the D call perhaps TRBD1 or TRBD2, as 5 bases match in each case. The source of this sequence is an adult with an advanced solid tumor such as melanoma, head and neck, liver or kidney cancer. This receptor has the CDR3 CASSSSGTDPYEQYF. The nucleotide sequence is TGTGCCAGTAGTAGCTCCGGGACGGATCCCTACGAGCAGTACTTC.